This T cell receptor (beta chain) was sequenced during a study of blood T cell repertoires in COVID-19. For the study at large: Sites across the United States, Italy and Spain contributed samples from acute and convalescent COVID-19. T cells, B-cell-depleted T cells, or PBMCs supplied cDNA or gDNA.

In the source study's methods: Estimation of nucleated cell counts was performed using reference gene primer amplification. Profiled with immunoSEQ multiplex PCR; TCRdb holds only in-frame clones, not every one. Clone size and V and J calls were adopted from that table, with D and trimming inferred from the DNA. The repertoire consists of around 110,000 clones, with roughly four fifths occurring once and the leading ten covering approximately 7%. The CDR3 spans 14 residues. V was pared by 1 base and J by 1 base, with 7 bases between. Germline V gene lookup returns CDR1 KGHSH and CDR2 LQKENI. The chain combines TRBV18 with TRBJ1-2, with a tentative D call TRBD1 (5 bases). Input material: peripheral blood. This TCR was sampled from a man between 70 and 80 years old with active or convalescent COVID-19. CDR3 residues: CASSPQGNNYGYTF. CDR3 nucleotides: TGTGCCAGCTCACCACAGGGGAATAACTATGGCTACACCTTC.